This TCR beta chain was recorded in a study of CD8 T cells in Susac syndrome. CDR1 is SEHNR and CDR2 is FQNEAQ in the germline V gene (reference sequence). J was trimmed by 5 bases and V by 5 bases; bases with no gene match: 10. The CDR3 has 15 amino acids. TEMRA cells were FACS-enriched, and CD8+ and CD4+ T cells were isolated negatively. Random hexamers served to reverse transcribe about 0.5 to 1 ug RNA. The immunoSEQ assay covered 54 Vbeta and 13 Jbeta segments for CDR3. TCRdb ran MiXCR on the immunoSEQ multiplex PCR reads and lists one entry per CDR3 protein. The sample holds some 95,000 distinct CDR3 sequences, roughly 91% seen once.

This sequence joins TRBV7-9 and TRBJ2-7; 9 nucleotides align to TRBD1. The specimen sequenced was CD8+ T cells from PBMCs. The origin of this receptor is a human donor in good health. CDR3 DNA: TGTGCCAGCAGCCCGATCAGAGGACAGGGGAACGAGCAGTACTTC. This encodes CASSPIRGQGNEQYF.